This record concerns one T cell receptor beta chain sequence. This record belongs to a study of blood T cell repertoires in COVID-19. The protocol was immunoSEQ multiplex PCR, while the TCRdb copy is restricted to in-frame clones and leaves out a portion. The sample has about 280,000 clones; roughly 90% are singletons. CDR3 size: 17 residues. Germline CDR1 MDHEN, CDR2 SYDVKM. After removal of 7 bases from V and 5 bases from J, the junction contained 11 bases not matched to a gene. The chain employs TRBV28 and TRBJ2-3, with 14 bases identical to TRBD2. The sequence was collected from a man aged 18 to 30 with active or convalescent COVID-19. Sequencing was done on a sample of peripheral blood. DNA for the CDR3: TGTGCCAGCACCAACCCTAGACTAGCGGGGGGGCAAGATACGCAGTATTTT. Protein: CASTNPRLAGGQDTQYF.